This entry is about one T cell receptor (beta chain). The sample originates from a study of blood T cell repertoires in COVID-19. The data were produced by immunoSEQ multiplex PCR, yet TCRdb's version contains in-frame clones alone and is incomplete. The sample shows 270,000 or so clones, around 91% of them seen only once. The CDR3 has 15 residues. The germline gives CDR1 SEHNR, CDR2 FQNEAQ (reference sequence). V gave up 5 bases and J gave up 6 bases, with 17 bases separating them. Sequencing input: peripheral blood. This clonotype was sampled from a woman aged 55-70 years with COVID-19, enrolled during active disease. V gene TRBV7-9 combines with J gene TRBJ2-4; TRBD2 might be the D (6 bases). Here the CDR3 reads CASSPPGGAINIQYF. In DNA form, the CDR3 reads TGTGCCAGCAGCCCGCCCGGAGGGGCAATAAACATTCAGTACTTC.